Here is one T cell receptor (beta chain) with its context. The antigen is undetermined. The data stem from a study of Ad26.COV2.S vaccination and SARS-CoV-2 variants. General observations from the study: Whether participants received vaccine or placebo, their non-spike TCR breadth was similar.

Treatment reported: roughly 18 received Ad26.COV2.S at low or high dose, single or two shots; several received placebo; per-sample allocation not given. Sample collection was performed on day 63 after the first vaccine or placebo injection. Generated by immunoSEQ multiplex PCR, the TCRdb table keeps only in-frame clones and is missing some. Of some 450,000 clones listed, around 91% are singletons. The source of this sequence is a person aged 18 to 65 who received the Ad26.COV2.S COVID-19 vaccine or a placebo. Sample: peripheral blood, taken in a trial of Ad26.COV2.S vaccine versus placebo.

This chain's CDR3 is CASSRRQNTEAFF. The CDR3 DNA reads TGTGCCAGCAGCCGTCGACAGAACACTGAAGCTTTCTTT. The J gene is TRBJ1-1, the V gene TRBV14; D is unresolved. The V gene's germline CDR1 is SGHDN and CDR2 FVKESK. This CDR3 has 13 amino acids. The ends were cut back, 4 bases at V and 1 base at J, with 7 bases in the middle. Looking up the rest from reference TRBV14 and TRBJ1-1 gives the full variable domain: EAGVTQFPSHSVIEKGQTVTLRCDPISGHDNLYWYRRVMGKEIKFLLHFVKESKQDESGMPNNRFLAERTGGTYSTLKVQPAELEDSGVYFCASSRRQNTEAFFGQGTRLTVV.